This T cell receptor (beta chain) was obtained from a study of cytomegalovirus exposure and HLA in healthy donors. Study-level results: Some V segments, including TRBV6-2 and TRBV6-3, were excluded as indistinguishable. A later analysis associated roughly 15,000 TCR beta sequences with HLA alleles at a 0.05 false discovery rate.

Primers for the PCR totalled 60 Vbeta and 13 Jbeta. In the original analysis: Later, tens of millions of unique TCR beta chains were counted in an analysis, and some 11 million of them were shared. Measured with immunoSEQ multiplex PCR; TCRdb has only the in-frame clones, and not every one. V and J calls and clone size are as listed in that table; D and trimming were resolved from the DNA. The sample carries roughly 140,000 clones, roughly 68% recorded once. V shed 1 base and J 3 bases; nucleotides not matched to a gene: 3. The CDR3 is 15 amino acids. Per the germline V gene, CDR1 is SEHNR and CDR2 is FQNEAQ (reference sequence). To note about this clone: Its matching antigen is unknown.

The source material was PBMCs. The chain joins TRBV7-9 to TRBJ2-7, with 10 positions matching TRBD2. This receptor was obtained from a man in his 60s in good health and CMV-seronegative. Written as DNA, the CDR3 is TGTGCCAGCAGCTTAGGGACTAGCGGATACTACGAGCAGTACTTC. Protein: CASSLGTSGYYEQYF.